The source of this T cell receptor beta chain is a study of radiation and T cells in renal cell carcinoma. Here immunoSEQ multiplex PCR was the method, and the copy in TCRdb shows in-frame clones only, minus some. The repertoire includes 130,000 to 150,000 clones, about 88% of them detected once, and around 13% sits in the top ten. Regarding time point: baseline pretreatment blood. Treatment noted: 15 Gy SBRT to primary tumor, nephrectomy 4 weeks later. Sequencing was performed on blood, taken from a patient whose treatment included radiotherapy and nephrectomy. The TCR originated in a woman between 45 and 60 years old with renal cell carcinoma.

CDR3 protein: CASSLEQRRSGANVLTF. Written as DNA, the CDR3 is TGTGCCAGCAGCTTAGAGCAGAGAAGATCTGGGGCCAACGTCCTGACTTTC. This chain joins TRBV11-1 and TRBJ2-6; D ambiguous. In germline, CDR1 is SGHAT, CDR2 FQDESV (reference sequence). The length of the CDR3 is 17 residues. With 1 base removed from V and 1 base from J, the gap between germline ends came to 11 bases.